Listed here is a single T cell receptor beta chain. Its specificity is not known. The ends were cut back, 4 bases at V and 0 bases at J, with 6 bases in the middle. CDR3 length: 13 residues. In germline, CDR1 is SNHLY, CDR2 FYNNEI. Profiled with immunoSEQ multiplex PCR; TCRdb holds only in-frame clones, not every one. The table lists about 63,000 clones, around 68% of them singletons. The data were taken from a study of cytotoxic CD8 clonotypes in ibrutinib-treated CLL. About the research overall: Partial response occurred in roughly 25 patients and complete response in 2; at median approximately 68 months, approximately 14 remained remitted and some 12 progressed. Following a median around twelve months of treatment, with a range of 6 to 36, response samples were taken. Study-wide points: Sustained-remission patients were sampled at different times than progressing patients were. The public clonotypes identified were infrequent and showed contraction or stability on treatment.

This chain uses TRBV2 with TRBJ1-2; the D gene is possibly TRBD1 (5 bases). This sequence originates from a human donor with chronic lymphocytic leukemia. Here the sequenced sample was PBMCs, taken after 12 months of ibrutinib treatment. CDR3: CASSGQSNYGYTF. DNA for the CDR3: TGTGCCAGCAGTGGACAGTCTAACTATGGCTACACCTTC.